The 14 T cell receptor beta chains below all came from one sample that was sequenced in a study of T-cell memory formation after mild COVID-19. MiXCR was run by TCRdb on the 5' RACE reads, yielding one entry per CDR3 protein. Among 180,000 or so distinct CDR3 sequences, around 10% were seen once, and the ten largest hold approximately 3.8%. Sequenced: PBMCs or a T cell subset sorted from them (not recorded which). The receptors stem from a man aged 18 to 30 who had mild COVID-19 (a few samples of this study predate the infection). Cell type and time point are not known.

The chain combines TRBV12-3 or TRBV12-4 with TRBJ2-5; D call uncertain. The CDR3 totals 15 residues. The ends were cut back, 2 bases at V and 1 base at J, with 11 bases in the middle. The chain's CDR3 is CASSLNGVLQETQYF. CDR3 DNA sequence: TGTGCCAGCAGTTTAAACGGAGTCCTCCAAGAGACCCAGTACTTC.

In this sample, this clonotype turned up a few times. The J gene is TRBJ1-1, the V gene TRBV5-1; tentative D call: TRBD1 (5 bases). The V and J ends lost 1 base and 4 bases respectively, with 17 bases between them. The CDR3 spans 16 residues. Per the germline V gene, CDR1 is SGHRS and CDR2 is YFSETQ. DNA for the CDR3: TGCGCCAGCAGCTTGAACGGGGGTTTCCAGGGCACTGAAGCTTTCTTT. Translating it yields CASSLNGGFQGTEAFF.

This clonotype was found a few times. The chain couples TRBV2 to TRBJ1-5; D not resolved. The CDR3 loop spans 14 amino acids. The V end lost 8 bases, the J end lost 2 bases, and 13 bases lay between the germline ends. Germline V gives CDR1 SNHLY, CDR2 FYNNEI. The CDR3 reads CASGPERGNQPQHF. The CDR3 region has the DNA TGTGCCAGCGGGCCCGAGAGGGGCAATCAGCCCCAGCATTTT.

This clonotype was counted only a few times. V is TRBV2 and J is TRBJ2-5; 9 bases fit TRBD1. V was clipped by 5 bases and J by 4 bases; unmatched bases: 8. The CDR3 totals 15 residues. From germline, CDR1 is SNHLY and CDR2 FYNNEI. Written as DNA, the CDR3 is TGTGCCAGCAGTTTGGACAGGGGTTCCCCAGAGACCCAGTACTTC. It encodes CASSLDRGSPETQYF. Supplemented by reference TRBV2 and TRBJ2-5, the full variable domain reads EPEVTQTPSHQVTQMGQEVILRCVPISNHLYFYWYRQILGQKVEFLVSFYNNEISEKSEIFDDQFSVERPDGSNFTLKIRSTKLEDSAMYFCASSLDRGSPETQYFGPGTRLLVL.

V and J are TRBV6-5 and TRBJ1-2, with TRBD1 matching over 8 bases. The germline gives CDR1 MNHEY, CDR2 SVGAGI. The CDR3 has 16 residues. Trimming at V came to 2 bases and at J to 4 bases, leaving 9 bases not matched to a gene. The CDR3 region has the DNA TGTGCCAGCAGTTACGCTAACTACAGGGGGGGCTATGGCTACACCTTC. Its protein is CASSYANYRGGYGYTF.

This clonotype was detected ten times or more. CDR3 in amino acids: CASSRIAGTYEQYF. CDR3 in DNA: TGCGCCAGCAGTAGAATAGCGGGAACCTACGAGCAGTACTTC. The V call is TRBV5-1, the J call TRBJ2-7; 8 nucleotides line up with TRBD2. V shed 5 bases, J shed 2 bases, and the junction held 6 bases outside the gene matches. Germline lookup yields CDR1 SGHRS and CDR2 YFSETQ. The length of the CDR3 is 14 residues.

The V and J genes are TRBV7-3 and TRBJ2-1; the match to TRBD2 covers 11 bases. V dropped 5 bases and J dropped 10; count of bases not matched to a gene: 4. This CDR3 is built from 13 residues. Germline V gene lookup returns CDR1 SGHTA and CDR2 FQGTGA. The DNA for the CDR3 is TGTGCCAGCAGCCCGGGACTAGCGGACGAGCAGTTCTTC. It yields the protein CASSPGLADEQFF.

This clonotype occurred a few times. This chain joins TRBV20-1 and TRBJ2-5; tentative D call: TRBD2 (6 bases). V was trimmed by 0 bases and J by 1 base, leaving 15 bases between them. The CDR3 runs to 16 residues. CDR1 and CDR2 (germline): DFQATT, SNEGSKA (reference sequence). The DNA for the CDR3 is TGCAGTGCTAGAGATCCCCAGGACTACTTCCAAGAGACCCAGTACTTC. Its translation is CSARDPQDYFQETQYF.

This clonotype appeared many times. The chain employs TRBV2 and TRBJ2-1; no reliable D call. V was clipped by 5 bases and J by 6 bases, with 2 bases between them. The CDR3 spans 10 residues. Germline V gene lookup returns CDR1 SNHLY and CDR2 FYNNEI. Here the CDR3 reads CASSPNEQFF. DNA for the CDR3: TGTGCCAGCAGTCCCAATGAGCAGTTCTTC.

In this sample, this clonotype turned up many times. The chain employs TRBV20-1 and TRBJ2-3, with 12 bases aligning to TRBD2. The V gene's germline CDR1 is DFQATT and CDR2 SNEGSKA (reference sequence). The trim removed 5 bases at V and 4 bases at J, leaving 4 bases unmatched. This CDR3 has 14 residues. CDR3 residues: CSAPSGGASDTQYF. In DNA, the CDR3 is TGCAGTGCTCCTAGCGGGGGGGCCTCAGATACGCAGTATTTT.

This clonotype was found a few times. The rearrangement links TRBV29-1 to TRBJ2-4; 11 bases agree with TRBD2. The J segment lost 8 bases and the V segment lost 7 bases, leaving 7 bases of the junction unmatched. Germline lookup yields CDR1 SQVTM and CDR2 ANQGSEA. There are 13 residues in the CDR3. This CDR3 is CSGRLAGSDIQYF. The CDR3 DNA follows: TGCAGCGGAAGACTAGCGGGGTCGGACATTCAGTACTTC.

This clonotype was seen a handful of times. J is TRBJ1-2 and V is TRBV7-2; no clear D. The germline V and J ends were trimmed by 1 base and 0 bases, with 9 bases remaining between them. Germline V gives CDR1 SGHTA, CDR2 FQGNSA. This CDR3 region has 15 residues. The CDR3 reads CASSLGAGPNYGYTF. CDR3 DNA: TGTGCCAGCAGCTTAGGGGCAGGCCCTAACTATGGCTACACCTTC. Drawing the rest from reference TRBV7-2 and TRBJ1-2, the complete variable domain is GAGVSQSPSNKVTEKGKDVELRCDPISGHTALYWYRQSLGQGLEFLIYFQGNSAPDKSGLPSDRFSAERTGGSVSTLTIQRTQQEDSAVYLCASSLGAGPNYGYTFGSGTRLTVV.

A few counts support this clonotype. This chain joins TRBV10-3 and TRBJ1-1, with TRBD1 identical over 7 bases. Germline V gene sequence: CDR1 ENHRY, CDR2 SYGVKD. The CDR3 loop spans 12 amino acids. The V gene end was trimmed by 8 bases and the J gene end by 6 bases; junction bases not matched to a gene: 6. This CDR3 is CAISRGIPEAFF. In DNA form, the CDR3 reads TGTGCCATCTCCAGGGGGATCCCTGAAGCTTTCTTT.

This clonotype has only a few counts. The chain combines TRBV14 with TRBJ2-7; a weak D match, TRBD1 (5 bases). Trimming removed 1 base at V and 2 bases at J, with 18 bases between. Germline V gene sequence: CDR1 SGHDN, CDR2 FVKESK. The CDR3 is made up of 17 amino acids. CDR3 nucleotide sequence: TGTGCCAGCAGCCAAGGCCGAAACCCTAGGACAACCTACGAGCAGTACTTC. Its protein is CASSQGRNPRTTYEQYF.